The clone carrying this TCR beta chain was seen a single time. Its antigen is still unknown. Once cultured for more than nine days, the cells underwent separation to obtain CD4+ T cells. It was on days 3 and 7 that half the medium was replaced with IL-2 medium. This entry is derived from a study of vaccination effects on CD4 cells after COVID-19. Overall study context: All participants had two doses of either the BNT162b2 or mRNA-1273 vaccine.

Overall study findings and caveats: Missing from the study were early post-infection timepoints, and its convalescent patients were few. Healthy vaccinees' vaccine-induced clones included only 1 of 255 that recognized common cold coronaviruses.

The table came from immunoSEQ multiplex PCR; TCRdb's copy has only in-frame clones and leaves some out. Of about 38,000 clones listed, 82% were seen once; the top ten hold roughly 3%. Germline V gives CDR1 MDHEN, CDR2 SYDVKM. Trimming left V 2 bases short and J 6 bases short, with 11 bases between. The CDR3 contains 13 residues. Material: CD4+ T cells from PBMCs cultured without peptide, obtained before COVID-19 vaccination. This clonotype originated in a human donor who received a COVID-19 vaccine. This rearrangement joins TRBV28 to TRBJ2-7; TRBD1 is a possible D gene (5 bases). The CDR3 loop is CASSLRTNGEQYV. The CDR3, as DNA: TGTGCCAGCAGTTTACGGACAAACGGCGAGCAGTACGTC.